This T cell receptor (beta chain) was recorded in a study of shared clonotypes between healthy human individuals. General study points: Compared with clonotypes that all four donors shared, non-shared clonotypes had lower generation probabilities.

Replicate PCRs from sorted subsets contained about 200 ng DNA, which is around 30,000 T cell genomes. Measured with immunoSEQ multiplex PCR; TCRdb has only the in-frame clones, and not every one. The data contain more than 1 million clones, roughly 74% of them seen just once; the ten biggest clones take up under 0.6%. A word on this clone: The target antigen is unknown.

From germline, CDR1 is SGHNT and CDR2 YYREEE (reference sequence). CDR3 length: 15 amino acids. V lost 4 bases, J lost 2 bases, and 15 bases lay in between. The chain links TRBV5-4 to TRBJ1-2; D is possibly TRBD1 (5 bases). Sequenced input: memory CD4+ T cells from PBMCs. Noted subset: CD45RA-negative fraction. The source is a young man in good health. Some clones in this sample may be carry-over from other donors' samples. The CDR3 sequence is CASSPPQGQNYGYTF. CDR3 DNA sequence: TGTGCCAGCAGCCCACCCCAGGGCCAAAACTATGGCTACACCTTC. The variable domain in full, with the rest retrieved from reference TRBV5-4 and TRBJ1-2, is ETGVTQSPTHLIKTRGQQVTLRCSSQSGHNTVSWYQQALGQGPQFIFQYYREEENGRGNFPPRFSGLQFPNYSSELNVNALELDDSALYLCASSPPQGQNYGYTFGSGTRLTVV.